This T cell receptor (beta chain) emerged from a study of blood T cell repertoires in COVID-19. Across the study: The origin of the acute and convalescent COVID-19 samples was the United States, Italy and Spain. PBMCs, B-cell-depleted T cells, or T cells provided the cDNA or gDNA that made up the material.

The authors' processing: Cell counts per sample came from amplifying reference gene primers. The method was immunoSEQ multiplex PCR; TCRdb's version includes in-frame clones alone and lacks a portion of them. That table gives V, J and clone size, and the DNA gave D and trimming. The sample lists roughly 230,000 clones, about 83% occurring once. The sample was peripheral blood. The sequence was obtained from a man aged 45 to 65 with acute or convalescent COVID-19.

CDR3 protein: CSVASQGRYEQYF. Written as DNA, the CDR3 is TGCAGCGTTGCTTCTCAGGGGCGGTACGAGCAGTACTTC. V is TRBV29-1 and J is TRBJ2-7; TRBD1 is a possible D gene (6 bases). V was shortened by 4 bases and J by 4 bases, with 14 bases between the two germline ends. Germline values: CDR1 SQVTM, CDR2 ANQGSEA. There are 13 residues in the CDR3.